The 22 T cell receptor beta chains below come from one sample, sequenced in a study of T cell responses to AZD1222 COVID-19 vaccine. Clones were sequenced by immunoSEQ multiplex PCR, and TCRdb holds only the in-frame ones, with some missing. This table holds 100,000 to 150,000 clones, around 84% found once. The sequencing used peripheral blood, collected 28 days after the second AZD1222 dose. The origin of the receptors is an adult who received the AZD1222 COVID-19 vaccine.

A word on this clone: The germline gene is not matched at one end of the junction; a read error may be the cause. V is TRBV6-5 and J is TRBJ2-7, with D possibly being TRBD1 or TRBD2 (5 bases each). The germline CDR1 and CDR2 sequences are MNHEY and SVGAGI. The CDR3 sequence is 15 residues long. CDR3 DNA: TGTGCCAGCACCGCAAGGCGGATAGAGGGGTACGGGCAGTACTTC. Protein sequence: CASTARRIEGYGQYF.

In its sample, this clone was seen many times. This chain joins TRBV7-6 and TRBJ2-7; weak D call: TRBD1 (6 bases). CDR1 is SGHVS and CDR2 is FNYEAQ in the germline V gene. With 10 bases removed from V and 3 bases from J, the gap between germline ends came to 16 bases. The CDR3 sequence is 13 residues long. The CDR3 DNA follows: TGTGCCACCTCACAGGGCCCGAACTACGAGCAGTACTTC. This translates into CATSQGPNYEQYF.

The V gene is TRBV10-3, the J gene TRBJ1-5; D gene unclear. The germline gives CDR1 ENHRY, CDR2 SYGVKD. V was clipped by 5 bases and J by 2 bases, with 16 bases between them. The CDR3 totals 16 residues. CDR3 sequence (DNA): TGTGCCATCAGTAAGGGCCCCCCCGGAGGCAATCAGCCCCAGCATTTT. It is translated as CAISKGPPGGNQPQHF.

This rearrangement joins TRBV11-3 to TRBJ1-6; D is unclear. The CDR3 length is 13 residues. Trimming removed 3 bases at V and 9 bases at J, with 9 bases between. CDR1 and CDR2 (germline): SGHNT, YENEEA. This CDR3 reads CASSFGSSSPLHF. CDR3 DNA sequence: TGTGCCAGCAGCTTTGGGTCGAGTTCACCCCTCCACTTT.

This chain joins TRBV4-3 and TRBJ1-4, with no clear D. CDR1 and CDR2 (germline): LGHNA, YSLEER. With 4 bases removed from V and 5 bases from J, the gap between germline ends came to 20 bases. CDR3 length: 17 residues. The CDR3: CASSPQSSPGFNEKLFF. In DNA form, the CDR3 reads TGCGCCAGCAGCCCCCAGTCTAGTCCGGGCTTCAATGAAAAACTGTTTTTT.

This sequence joins TRBV19 and TRBJ2-7, with D perhaps TRBD1 or TRBD2 (6 bases each). The CDR3 runs to 16 residues. With 7 bases removed from V and 4 bases from J, the gap between germline ends came to 23 bases. From germline, CDR1 is LNHDA and CDR2 SQIVND (reference sequence). The CDR3 spells CASMSPADQGGYEQYF. Here the CDR3 DNA reads TGTGCCAGTATGTCCCCTGCAGACCAAGGGGGGTACGAGCAGTACTTC.

The chain links TRBV3-1 (or the pseudogene TRBV3-2) to TRBJ1-5; no clear D gene. Per the germline V gene, CDR1 is LGHDT and CDR2 is YNNKEL (reference sequence). The V end was cut by 4 bases, the J end by 0 bases, with 7 bases between. There are 14 residues in the CDR3. CDR3: CASSRGNSNQPQHF. DNA of the CDR3: TGTGCCAGCAGCCGTGGGAATAGCAATCAGCCCCAGCATTTT.

The gene calls are TRBV5-1 and TRBJ1-4, with a possible D match to TRBD1 (5 bases). The germline CDR1 and CDR2 sequences are SGHRS and YFSETQ. The V end lost 4 bases, the J end lost 8 bases, and 21 bases lay between the germline ends. CDR3 length: 16 residues. The CDR3 DNA sequence: TGCGCCAGCAGCCTGCTGGGGCCGGCGCAAAACGAAAAACTGTTTTTT. Translating gives CASSLLGPAQNEKLFF.

The rearrangement joins TRBV10-1 to TRBJ1-1; TRBD1 agrees at 10 bases. In germline, CDR1 is WNHNN, CDR2 SYGVQD (reference sequence). The CDR3 consists of 16 residues. Germline trimming cut 0 bases from V and 2 bases from J; bases unmatched to any gene: 3. The CDR3: CASSESRTGGNTEAFF. The CDR3 DNA is TGCGCCAGCAGTGAGTCACGGACAGGGGGTAACACTGAAGCTTTCTTT.

This clone occurred a few times. This chain joins TRBV5-1 and TRBJ1-1; tentatively, D is TRBD1 (5 bases). Trimming took 2 bases from V and 1 from J, leaving 12 bases between them. The CDR3 runs to 15 residues. Germline CDR1 SGHRS, CDR2 YFSETQ. The CDR3 DNA follows: TGCGCCAGCAGCTTAATCGCGGGGGGGAACACTGAAGCTTTCTTT. This gives the protein CASSLIAGGNTEAFF.

The chain recombines TRBV10-1 with TRBJ1-1, with a possible D match to TRBD1 (6 bases). Deletions cut 8 bases from V and 2 bases from J, with 18 bases between. From germline, CDR1 is WNHNN and CDR2 SYGVQD (reference sequence). The length of the CDR3 is 15 residues. The CDR3 sequence is CASADSGQPNTEAFF. CDR3 bases: TGCGCCAGCGCAGATTCCGGACAGCCTAACACTGAAGCTTTCTTT.

The CDR3 bases are TGTGCCAGCTCACCAAAGAGGGACAGCGCAACCTACGAGCAGTACTTC. The encoded protein is CASSPKRDSATYEQYF. This rearrangement joins TRBV18 to TRBJ2-7; 7 bases match TRBD1. There are 16 residues in the CDR3. Germline V gene data show CDR1 as KGHSH and CDR2 as LQKENI. Germline trimming cut 2 bases from V and 2 bases from J; bases unmatched to any gene: 9.

The chain carries TRBV5-5 and TRBJ2-3, with 8 nucleotides matching TRBD2. Germline V gene sequence: CDR1 SGHKS, CDR2 YYEKEE (reference sequence). CDR3 length: 16 amino acids. J was trimmed by 0 bases and V by 0 bases; bases with no gene match: 3. CDR3 protein: CASSLAGGASTDTQYF. CDR3 nucleotides: TGTGCCAGCAGCTTGGCCGGGGGGGCTAGCACAGATACGCAGTATTTT.

V usage is TRBV13 and J usage is TRBJ1-6; D is unclear. Trimming removed 0 bases from V and 6 bases from J, with 15 bases in between. The CDR3 loop spans 17 amino acids. Germline V CDR1 and CDR2: PRHDT, FYEKMQ (reference sequence). The DNA for the CDR3 is TGTGCCAGCAGCTTAGGCGGGGTTACCCACTCTAATTCACCCCTCCACTTT. Its protein product is CASSLGGVTHSNSPLHF.

The chain has TRBV5-1 and TRBJ1-2, with 8 bases aligning to TRBD1. Trimming took 4 bases from V and 4 from J; bases not matched to a gene: 6. The length of the CDR3 is 14 residues. The V gene's germline CDR1 is SGHRS and CDR2 YFSETQ. The CDR3 DNA reads as TGCGCCAGCAGCCTGACAGGGGAAGCCTATGGCTACACCTTC. Translating gives CASSLTGEAYGYTF.

The J gene is TRBJ1-5, the V gene TRBV5-1, with 8 bases that match TRBD1. V gave up 3 bases and J gave up 7 bases; unmatched junction bases: 9. Germline V gene lookup returns CDR1 SGHRS and CDR2 YFSETQ. This CDR3 contains 15 residues. This CDR3 reads CASSSGGAGGQPQHF. The CDR3 DNA reads as TGCGCCAGCAGCTCAGGGGGCGCAGGGGGACAGCCCCAGCATTTT.

The table lists this clone with a few counts. V is TRBV19 and J is TRBJ1-5; 8 positions agree with TRBD1. CDR1 is LNHDA, CDR2 SQIVND, per germline (reference sequence). CDR3 length: 17 amino acids. The trim removed 5 bases at V and 0 bases at J, leaving 9 bases unmatched. The CDR3, as DNA: TGTGCCAGTAGTCTCCAGGGGACAGGACTTAGCAATCAGCCCCAGCATTTT. Translation: CASSLQGTGLSNQPQHF.

The chain employs TRBV27 and TRBJ1-5, with no clear D. The V and J ends lost 3 bases and 2 bases respectively, with 8 bases between them. The CDR3 extends over 14 amino acids. In germline, CDR1 is MNHEY, CDR2 SMNVEV (reference sequence). The CDR3 DNA sequence: TGTGCCAGCAGTTTTCAGCGTGGCAATCAGCCCCAGCATTTT. Protein product: CASSFQRGNQPQHF.

The genes are TRBV19 and TRBJ2-7, with D unresolved. V was pared by 3 bases and J by 3 bases, with 9 bases between. CDR1 and CDR2 from the germline V gene are LNHDA and SQIVND (reference sequence). CDR3 size: 13 residues. The DNA for the CDR3 is TGTGCCAGTAGTATTAGACCGGGCTACGAGCAGTACTTC. It specifies CASSIRPGYEQYF. Full variable domain (remainder filled in from reference TRBV19 and TRBJ2-7): DGGITQSPKYLFRKEGQNVTLSCEQNLNHDAMYWYRQDPGQGLRLIYYSQIVNDFQKGDIAEGYSVSREKKESFPLTVTSAQKNPTAFYLCASSIRPGYEQYFGPGTRLTVT.

Notes on this clone: One end of the junction does not line up with germline, which may come from a read error. V and J are TRBV19 and TRBJ1-6; tentatively, D is TRBD1 (6 bases). The CDR3 is 16 amino acids. Germline lookup yields CDR1 LNHDA and CDR2 SQIVND (reference sequence). The CDR3 DNA follows: TGTGCCAGTACTATACCGGGACAAGGGGGATTGTCACCCCTCCACTTT. This sequence encodes CASTIPGQGGLSPLHF.

This clone turned up a few times. The chain couples TRBV25-1 to TRBJ1-4, with D tentatively TRBD1 (6 bases). V shed 0 bases and J shed 8 bases, with 13 bases lying between them. CDR3 length equals 15 residues. CDR1 is MGHDK, CDR2 SYGVNS, per germline. This CDR3 reads CASSEYTGHNEKLFF. The CDR3 DNA follows: TGTGCCAGCAGTGAATATACGGGACATAACGAAAAACTGTTTTTT.

The chain has TRBV3-1 (or the pseudogene TRBV3-2) and TRBJ2-1; 8 positions agree with TRBD2. This CDR3 region has 19 residues. V trimming: 0 bases; J trimming: 0 bases; junction bases outside the gene matches: 10. Germline V gene sequence: CDR1 LGHDT, CDR2 YNNKEL (reference sequence). In nucleotides, the CDR3 is TGTGCCAGCAGCCAAGATGGTGATAGCGGGGCTAGCTCCTACAATGAGCAGTTCTTC. It specifies CASSQDGDSGASSYNEQFF.